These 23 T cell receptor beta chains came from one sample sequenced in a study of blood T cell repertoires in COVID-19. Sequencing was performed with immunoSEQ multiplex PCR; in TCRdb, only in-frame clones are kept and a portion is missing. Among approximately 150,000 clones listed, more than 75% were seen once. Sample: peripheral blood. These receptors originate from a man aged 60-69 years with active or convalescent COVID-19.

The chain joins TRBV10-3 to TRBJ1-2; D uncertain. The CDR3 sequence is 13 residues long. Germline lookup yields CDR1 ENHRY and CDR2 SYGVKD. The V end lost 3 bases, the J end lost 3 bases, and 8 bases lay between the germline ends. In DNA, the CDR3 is TGTGCCATCAGTGAAGCGGGATACTATGGCTACACCTTC. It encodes CAISEAGYYGYTF.

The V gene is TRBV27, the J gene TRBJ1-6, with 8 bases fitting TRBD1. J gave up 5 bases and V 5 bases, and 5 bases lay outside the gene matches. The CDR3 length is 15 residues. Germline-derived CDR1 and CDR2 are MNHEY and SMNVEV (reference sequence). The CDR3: CASSRPDRDNSPLHF. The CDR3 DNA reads TGTGCCAGCAGTCGACCGGACAGGGATAATTCACCCCTCCACTTT.

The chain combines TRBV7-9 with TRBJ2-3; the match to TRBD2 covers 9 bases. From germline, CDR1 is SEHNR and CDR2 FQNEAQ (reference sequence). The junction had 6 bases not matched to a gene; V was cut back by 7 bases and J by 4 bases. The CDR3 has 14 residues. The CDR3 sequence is CASTIAGVPDTQYF. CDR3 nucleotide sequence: TGTGCCAGCACCATAGCGGGAGTCCCAGATACGCAGTATTTT.

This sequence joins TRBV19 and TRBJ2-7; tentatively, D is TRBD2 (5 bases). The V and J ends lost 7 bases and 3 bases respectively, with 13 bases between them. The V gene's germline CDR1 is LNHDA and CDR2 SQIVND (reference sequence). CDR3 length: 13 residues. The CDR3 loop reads CASKGSVGYEQYF. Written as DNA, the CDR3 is TGTGCCAGTAAAGGGAGCGTTGGCTACGAGCAGTACTTC.

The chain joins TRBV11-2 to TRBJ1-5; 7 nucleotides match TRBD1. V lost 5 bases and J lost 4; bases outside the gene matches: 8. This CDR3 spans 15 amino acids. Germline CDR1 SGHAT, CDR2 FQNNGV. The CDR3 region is CASSPDRAANQPQHF. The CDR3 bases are TGTGCCAGCAGCCCTGACAGGGCCGCGAATCAGCCCCAGCATTTT.

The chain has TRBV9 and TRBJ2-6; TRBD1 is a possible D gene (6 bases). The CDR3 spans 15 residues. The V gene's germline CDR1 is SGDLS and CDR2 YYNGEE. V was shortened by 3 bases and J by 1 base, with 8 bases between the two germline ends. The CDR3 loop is CASSATGSGANVLTF. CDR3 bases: TGTGCCAGCAGCGCTACAGGGTCTGGGGCCAACGTCCTGACTTTC.

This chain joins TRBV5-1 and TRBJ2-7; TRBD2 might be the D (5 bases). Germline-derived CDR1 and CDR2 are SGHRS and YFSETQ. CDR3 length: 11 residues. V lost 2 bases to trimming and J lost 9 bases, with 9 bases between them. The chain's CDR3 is CASSLTRVQYF. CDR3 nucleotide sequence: TGCGCCAGCAGCTTAACGAGGGTGCAGTACTTC.

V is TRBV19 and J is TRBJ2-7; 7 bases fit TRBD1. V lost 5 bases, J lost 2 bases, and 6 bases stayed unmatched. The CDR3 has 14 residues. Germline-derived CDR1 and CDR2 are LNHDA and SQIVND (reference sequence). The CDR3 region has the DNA TGTGCCAGTAGTCCGAGACAGGGTCCCTACGAGCAGTACTTC. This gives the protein CASSPRQGPYEQYF.

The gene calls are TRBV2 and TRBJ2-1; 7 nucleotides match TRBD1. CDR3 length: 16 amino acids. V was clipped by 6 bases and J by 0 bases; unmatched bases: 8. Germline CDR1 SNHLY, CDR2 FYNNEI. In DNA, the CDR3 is TGTGCCAGCAGATTACAGGGGTCCCCCTCCTACAATGAGCAGTTCTTC. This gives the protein CASRLQGSPSYNEQFF. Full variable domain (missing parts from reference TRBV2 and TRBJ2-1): EPEVTQTPSHQVTQMGQEVILRCVPISNHLYFYWYRQILGQKVEFLVSFYNNEISEKSEIFDDQFSVERPDGSNFTLKIRSTKLEDSAMYFCASRLQGSPSYNEQFFGPGTRLTVL.

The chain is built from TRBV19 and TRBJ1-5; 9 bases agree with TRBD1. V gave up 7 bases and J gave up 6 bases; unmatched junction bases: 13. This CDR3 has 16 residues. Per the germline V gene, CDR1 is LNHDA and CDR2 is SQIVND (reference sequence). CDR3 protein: CASTQIWTGVGQPQHF. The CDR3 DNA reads TGTGCCAGTACCCAGATCTGGACAGGGGTGGGTCAGCCCCAGCATTTT.

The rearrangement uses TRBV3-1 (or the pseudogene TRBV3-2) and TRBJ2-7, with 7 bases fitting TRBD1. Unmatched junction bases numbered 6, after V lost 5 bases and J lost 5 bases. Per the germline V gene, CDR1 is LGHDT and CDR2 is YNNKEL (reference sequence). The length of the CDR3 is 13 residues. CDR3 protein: CASSLQGFHEQYF. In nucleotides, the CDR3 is TGTGCCAGCAGCTTACAGGGGTTCCACGAGCAGTACTTC.

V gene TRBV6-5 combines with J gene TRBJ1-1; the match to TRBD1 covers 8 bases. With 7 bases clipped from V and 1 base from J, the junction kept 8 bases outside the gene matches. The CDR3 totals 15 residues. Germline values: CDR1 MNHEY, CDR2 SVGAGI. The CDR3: CASTAGGVGNTEAFF. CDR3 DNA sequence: TGTGCCAGCACCGCAGGGGGCGTGGGGAACACTGAAGCTTTCTTT.

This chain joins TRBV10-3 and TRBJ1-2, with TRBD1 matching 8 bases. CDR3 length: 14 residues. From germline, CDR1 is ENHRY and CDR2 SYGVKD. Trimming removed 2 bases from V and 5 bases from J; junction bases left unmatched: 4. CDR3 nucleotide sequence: TGTGCCATCAGTGAGCAGGACAGGGTGTATGGCTACACCTTC. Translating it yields CAISEQDRVYGYTF.

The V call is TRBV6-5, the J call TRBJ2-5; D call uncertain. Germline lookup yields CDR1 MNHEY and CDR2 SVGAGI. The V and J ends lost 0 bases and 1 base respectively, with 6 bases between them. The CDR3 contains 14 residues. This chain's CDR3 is CASSYSYFQETQYF. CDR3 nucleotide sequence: TGTGCCAGCAGTTACTCCTATTTCCAAGAGACCCAGTACTTC.

CDR3 residues: CASKQGYNYGYTF. As DNA, the CDR3 is TGTGCCAGCAAACAGGGGTATAACTATGGCTACACCTTC. The chain has TRBV28 and TRBJ1-2; 7 bases line up with TRBD1. This CDR3 has 13 amino acids. Germline values: CDR1 MDHEN, CDR2 SYDVKM. J gave up 1 base and V 7 bases, and 3 bases lay outside the gene matches.

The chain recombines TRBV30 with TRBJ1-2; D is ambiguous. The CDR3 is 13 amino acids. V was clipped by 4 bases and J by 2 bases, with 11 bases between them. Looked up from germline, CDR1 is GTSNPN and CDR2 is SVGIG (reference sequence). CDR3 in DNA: TGTGCCTGGACCCGAGGGCTGAACTATGGCTACACCTTC. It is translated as CAWTRGLNYGYTF.

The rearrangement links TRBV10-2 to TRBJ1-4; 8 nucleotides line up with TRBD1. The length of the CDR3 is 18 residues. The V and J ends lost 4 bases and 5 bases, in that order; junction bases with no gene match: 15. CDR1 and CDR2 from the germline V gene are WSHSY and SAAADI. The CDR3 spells CASSVSDRGGGINEKLFF. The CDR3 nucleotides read TGCGCCAGCAGTGTTAGTGACAGGGGTGGTGGAATAAATGAAAAACTGTTTTTT.

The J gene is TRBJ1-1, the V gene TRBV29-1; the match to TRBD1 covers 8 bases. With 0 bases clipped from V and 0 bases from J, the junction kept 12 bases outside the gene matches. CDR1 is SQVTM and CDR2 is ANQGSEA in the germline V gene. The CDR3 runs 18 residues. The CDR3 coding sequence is TGCAGCGTTGAAGATGCGAGGCAGGGGGCCTTCATGAACACTGAAGCTTTCTTT. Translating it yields CSVEDARQGAFMNTEAFF.

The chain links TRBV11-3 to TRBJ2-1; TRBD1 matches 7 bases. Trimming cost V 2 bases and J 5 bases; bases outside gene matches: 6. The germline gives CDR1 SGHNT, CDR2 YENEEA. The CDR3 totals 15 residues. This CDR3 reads CASSLQGVGDNEQFF. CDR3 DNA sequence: TGTGCCAGCAGCTTACAGGGGGTGGGGGACAATGAGCAGTTCTTC.

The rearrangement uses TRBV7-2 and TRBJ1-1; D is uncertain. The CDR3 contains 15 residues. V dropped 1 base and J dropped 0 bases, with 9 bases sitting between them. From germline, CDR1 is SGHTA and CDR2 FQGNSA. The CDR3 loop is CASSLEYRMNTEAFF. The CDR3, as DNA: TGTGCCAGCAGCTTAGAATACAGAATGAACACTGAAGCTTTCTTT.

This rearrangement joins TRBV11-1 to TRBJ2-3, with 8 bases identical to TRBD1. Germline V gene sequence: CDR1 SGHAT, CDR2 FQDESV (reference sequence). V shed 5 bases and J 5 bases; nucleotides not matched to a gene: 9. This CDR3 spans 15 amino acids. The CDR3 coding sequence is TGTGCCAGCAGCGACACCGGGACAGGACGAGATACGCAGTATTTT. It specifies CASSDTGTGRDTQYF.

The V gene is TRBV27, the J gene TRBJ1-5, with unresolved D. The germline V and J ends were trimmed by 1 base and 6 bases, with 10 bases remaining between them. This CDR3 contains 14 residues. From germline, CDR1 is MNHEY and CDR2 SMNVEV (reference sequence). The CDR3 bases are TGTGCCAGCAGTTTATTGGGAGCACGTCAGCCCCAGCATTTT. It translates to CASSLLGARQPQHF.

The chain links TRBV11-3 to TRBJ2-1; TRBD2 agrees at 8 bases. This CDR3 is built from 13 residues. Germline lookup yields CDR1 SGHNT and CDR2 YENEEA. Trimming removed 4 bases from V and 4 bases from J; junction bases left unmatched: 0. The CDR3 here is CASSSGGYNEQFF. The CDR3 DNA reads TGTGCCAGCAGCTCGGGAGGGTACAATGAGCAGTTCTTC.